The 18 T cell receptor beta chains in this list originate from one sample, sequenced in a study of technical replicates of blood from a few donors. TCRdb keeps only in-frame clones here, not all; method: immunoSEQ multiplex PCR. The sample records about 82,000 clones, nearly 96% being singletons. The sample consisted of T cells isolated from PBMCs. The receptor set was obtained from a human donor in good health.

This chain links TRBV4-3 with TRBJ1-2; possibly TRBD1 for D (6 bases). Trimming removed 2 bases at V and 4 bases at J, with 17 bases between. Per germline, CDR1 LGHNA and CDR2 YSLEER. The CDR3 covers 16 residues. The CDR3 region is CASSQQRQAVTYGYTF. The CDR3 DNA sequence: TGCGCCAGCAGCCAACAAAGACAGGCCGTTACCTATGGCTACACCTTC.

The chain employs TRBV28 and TRBJ2-7; no definite D call. This CDR3 comprises 12 residues. V gave up 6 bases and J gave up 1 base, with 7 bases separating them. Germline V gene sequence: CDR1 MDHEN, CDR2 SYDVKM. DNA for the CDR3: TGTGCCAGCAGCCCCCTTTCCTACGAGCAGTACTTC. This translates into CASSPLSYEQYF.

The chain has TRBV12-5 and TRBJ2-1; D may be TRBD2 (5 bases). From germline, CDR1 is LGHNT and CDR2 FRNRAP. V gave up 6 bases and J gave up 2 bases, with 5 bases separating them. CDR3 size: 12 residues. The CDR3, as DNA: TGTGCTAGTGGCGGGGCCTACAATGAGCAGTTCTTC. Protein: CASGGAYNEQFF.

The genes are TRBV11-2 and TRBJ2-7; D not resolved. CDR1 is SGHAT, CDR2 FQNNGV, per germline. Trimming removed 6 bases from V and 0 bases from J, with 18 bases in between. The CDR3 length is 16 residues. CDR3 nucleotides: TGTGCCAGCAGTTCCCCCTGGCTGACTTTCTCCTACGAGCAGTACTTC. It translates to CASSSPWLTFSYEQYF.

The CDR3 DNA sequence: TGTGCCACAGGGCAGGCCCTAGGGGAGCAGTACTTC. Its protein product is CATGQALGEQYF. The V call is TRBV6-1, the J call TRBJ2-7, with D perhaps TRBD1 (5 bases). The ends were cut back, 10 bases at V and 7 bases at J, with 17 bases in the middle. The CDR3 spans 12 residues. Per the germline V gene, CDR1 is MNHNS and CDR2 is SASEGT.

Only one count was recorded for this clone. The rearrangement uses TRBV14 and TRBJ2-7, with 11 bases lining up with TRBD1. Germline CDR1 and CDR2: SGHDN and FVKESK. Germline trimming cut 1 base from V and 7 bases from J; bases unmatched to any gene: 3. This CDR3 is built from 14 residues. The CDR3 is CASSQGGTGGEQYF. Written as DNA, the CDR3 is TGTGCCAGCAGCCAAGGAGGGACAGGGGGTGAGCAGTACTTC.

The chain employs TRBV25-1 and TRBJ2-7; 12 nucleotides align to TRBD1. Germline CDR1 and CDR2: MGHDK and SYGVNS. J was trimmed by 3 bases and V by 4 bases; bases with no gene match: 7. The CDR3 spans 16 residues. This CDR3 is CASSGDRGQSLYEQYF. The CDR3 nucleotides read TGTGCCAGCAGTGGGGACAGGGGGCAGTCCCTCTACGAGCAGTACTTC.

V gene TRBV5-1 combines with J gene TRBJ2-6; unclear D gene. This CDR3 is 16 amino acids long. Germline assignment: CDR1 SGHRS and CDR2 YFSETQ. Trimming took off 1 base at V and 4 bases at J, with 12 bases between the two ends. The CDR3 nucleotides read TGCGCCAGCAGCTTGAGGAGCGAGCCCGGGGCCAACGTCCTGACTTTC. Translating it yields CASSLRSEPGANVLTF.

The chain uses TRBV27 and TRBJ2-7; the match to TRBD1 covers 7 bases. CDR3 length: 14 residues. Unmatched junction bases numbered 7, after V lost 5 bases and J lost 3 bases. Germline lookup yields CDR1 MNHEY and CDR2 SMNVEV (reference sequence). In nucleotides, the CDR3 is TGTGCCAGCAGTCCTCGGGACAGCCACTACGAGCAGTACTTC. Residues: CASSPRDSHYEQYF.

The CDR3 is CASSYTVNEQFF. The DNA of the CDR3 is TGTGCCAGCAGTTATACTGTAAATGAGCAGTTCTTC. The chain is built from TRBV6-6 and TRBJ2-1; D not resolved. The V end was cut by 3 bases, the J end by 7 bases, with 7 bases between. From germline, CDR1 is MNHNY and CDR2 SVGAGI (reference sequence). The CDR3 runs to 12 residues.

The V call is TRBV27, the J call TRBJ2-1; 13 bases line up with TRBD2. The length of the CDR3 is 14 residues. J was trimmed by 7 bases and V by 5 bases; bases with no gene match: 2. CDR1 and CDR2 from the germline V gene are MNHEY and SMNVEV (reference sequence). The CDR3 spells CASSGLAGANEQFF. The CDR3 DNA reads TGTGCCAGCAGTGGACTAGCGGGAGCGAATGAGCAGTTCTTC.

The sample holds one count of this clone. The chain links TRBV5-1 to TRBJ1-1, with D perhaps TRBD1 (6 bases). The CDR3 extends over 14 amino acids. The germline V and J ends were trimmed by 3 bases and 4 bases, with 13 bases remaining between them. In germline, CDR1 is SGHRS, CDR2 YFSETQ. The CDR3 region is CASSWSRGFTEAFF. The CDR3 DNA sequence: TGCGCCAGCAGCTGGAGCAGGGGATTCACTGAAGCTTTCTTT.

The table lists this clone with a few counts. This chain connects TRBV11-2 to TRBJ1-5; D not certain. The CDR3 has 13 amino acids. The germline gives CDR1 SGHAT, CDR2 FQNNGV. V was clipped by 1 base and J by 4 bases, with 5 bases between them. The CDR3 here is CASSLGLNQPQHF. CDR3 nucleotide sequence: TGTGCCAGCAGCTTAGGTTTAAATCAGCCCCAGCATTTT.

The chain recombines TRBV5-4 with TRBJ2-7; D is undetermined. The CDR3 is made up of 14 amino acids. CDR1 and CDR2 (germline): SGHNT, YYREEE (reference sequence). V was pared by 0 bases and J by 5 bases, with 12 bases between. CDR3 DNA sequence: TGTGCCAGCAGCTTGGCTCCGTTAAGCCACGAGCAGTACTTC. It specifies CASSLAPLSHEQYF. Using reference TRBV5-4 and TRBJ2-7 for the parts outside the CDR3, the full variable domain is ETGVTQSPTHLIKTRGQQVTLRCSSQSGHNTVSWYQQALGQGPQFIFQYYREEENGRGNFPPRFSGLQFPNYSSELNVNALELDDSALYLCASSLAPLSHEQYFGPGTRLTVT.

This chain uses TRBV4-1 with TRBJ1-5, with D possibly TRBD1 on 6 matching bases. V was pared by 1 base and J by 5 bases, with 9 bases between. The CDR3 is 14 amino acids. Looked up from germline, CDR1 is MGHRA and CDR2 is YSYEKL. The CDR3 DNA follows: TGCGCCAGCAGCCAAGGGACAGATTATCAGCCCCAGCATTTT. This encodes CASSQGTDYQPQHF.

V and J are TRBV18 and TRBJ2-2, with D maybe TRBD1 (7 bases). This CDR3 spans 15 amino acids. The ends were cut back, 3 bases at V and 4 bases at J, with 12 bases in the middle. CDR1 is KGHSH and CDR2 is LQKENI in the germline V gene. The CDR3 spells CASSPRQGGTGELFF. The CDR3, as DNA: TGTGCCAGCTCACCCCGACAGGGAGGCACCGGGGAGCTGTTTTTT.

The V and J genes are TRBV9 and TRBJ1-5; perhaps TRBD1 as D (6 bases). V was pared by 3 bases and J by 7 bases, with 14 bases between. The CDR3 extends over 14 amino acids. Germline CDR1 SGDLS, CDR2 YYNGEE. The CDR3 DNA is TGTGCCAGCAGCGAAACAGGGCAAAGACAGCCCCAGCATTTT. Protein sequence: CASSETGQRQPQHF.

This chain connects TRBV7-2 to TRBJ2-3; D is possibly TRBD2 (6 bases). V lost 5 bases and J lost 1, with 19 bases in between. Germline V gene sequence: CDR1 SGHTA, CDR2 FQGNSA. The CDR3 is made up of 17 amino acids. CDR3 bases: TGTGCCAGCAGCCTCCGTTTCGGGAGTAGAGGCACAGATACGCAGTATTTT. Translated, it gives CASSLRFGSRGTDTQYF.